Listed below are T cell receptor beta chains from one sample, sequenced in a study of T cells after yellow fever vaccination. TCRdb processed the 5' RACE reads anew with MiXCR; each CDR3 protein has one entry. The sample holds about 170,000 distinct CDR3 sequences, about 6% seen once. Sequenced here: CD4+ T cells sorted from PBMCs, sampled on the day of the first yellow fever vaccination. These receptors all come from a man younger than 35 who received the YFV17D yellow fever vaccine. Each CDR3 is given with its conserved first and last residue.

CASSEHTGGGTDTQYF TRBJ2-3 TRBV25-1
CASSLLGGPYNEQFF TRBJ2-1 TRBV7-3
CASSLTRGLADEQFF TRBJ2-1 TRBV7-3
CATSDFPTGLANTGELFF TRBJ2-2 TRBV24-1
CSVVTSGGTGELFF TRBJ2-2 TRBV29-1
CASSQDVLASDTQYF TRBJ2-3 TRBV4-3
CASSRGASDEQFF TRBJ2-1 TRBV3-1
CASSLDVMNTEAFF TRBJ1-1 TRBV5-4
CASSPGQLSTDTQYF TRBJ2-3 TRBV18
CASSGQIELFF TRBJ1-4 TRBV12-3/TRBV12-4
CASTLGQGASTQYF TRBJ2-3 TRBV12-3/TRBV12-4
CASSRPTEPKNIQYF TRBJ2-4 TRBV4-1
CASSYSRWGDDNQPQHF TRBJ1-5 TRBV6-2/TRBV6-3
CASSLDSNDEKLFF TRBJ1-4 TRBV5-4
CASSLNQGARSGYTF TRBJ1-2 TRBV11-2